This T cell receptor beta chain was identified during a study of cytomegalovirus exposure and HLA in healthy donors. Across the study: Genotyping of 430 or so donors showed that roughly 80% belonged to the Caucasian-associated ancestry cluster. Whole-study results and caveats: In a later analysis, V- and J-gene trimming of beta chains associated with a DCLRE1C missense variant, replicated independently. It was reported that TCR beta sequences correctly inferred the HLA-A and HLA-B alleles for most subjects.

Concerning this clone itself: Its antigen is unknown.

Primers included in the PCR were 60 Vbeta and 13 Jbeta primers. Sequenced by immunoSEQ multiplex PCR; TCRdb stores in-frame clones only, minus some. The sample lists about 250,000 clones, 80% to 95% occurring once. The CDR3 has 14 amino acids. Trimming cost V 5 bases and J 2 bases; bases outside gene matches: 5. Per germline, CDR1 SGHVS and CDR2 FNYEAQ. Sequenced sample: PBMCs. This chain uses TRBV7-6 with TRBJ2-5; TRBD1 matches 7 bases. This TCR derives from a girl aged 2 to 10 in good health and CMV-seronegative. The CDR3 sequence is CASSPWDRQETQYF. The CDR3 nucleotides read TGTGCCAGCAGCCCGTGGGACAGACAAGAGACCCAGTACTTC. Based on the CDR3 plus reference TRBV7-6 and TRBJ2-5, the full variable domain is GAGVSQSPRYKVTKRGQDVALRCDPISGHVSLYWYRQALGQGPEFLTYFNYEAQQDKSGLPNDRFSAERPEGSISTLTIQRTEQRDSAMYRCASSPWDRQETQYFGPGTRLLVL.